A selection of T cell receptor beta chains follows, all from one sample in a study of metastatic and nonmetastatic thyroid tumors. TCRdb used MiXCR to call clones anew from the PCR reads. The table records roughly 61,000 clones, 4% to 4.5% of them present only once. Sequenced material: blood. Receptors were obtained from a female donor with papillary thyroid cancer or a benign thyroid nodule (not recorded which). Some clones in this sample may be carry-over from other donors' samples. The conserved cysteine and the conserved F or W are not part of the CDR3 here.

V: TRBV7-6; CDR3: ASSHKGGSPLH
V: TRBV7-2; CDR3: ASSLGPWQEQF
V: TRBV6-2/TRBV6-3; CDR3: ASSYWERETQY
V: TRBV12-3/TRBV12-4; CDR3: ASSLKSTEAF
V: TRBV20-1; CDR3: SARVGGGLSGYT
V: TRBV30; CDR3: AWRSTGSRGEQY
V: TRBV19; CDR3: ASSIMEGNTEAF
V: TRBV19; CDR3: ASIGRGTDPQPQH
V: TRBV5-5; CDR3: ASSISGSSYNEQF
V: TRBV2; CDR3: ASSELEGAHQPQH
V: TRBV6-2/TRBV6-3; CDR3: ASRGDSRYEQY
V: TRBV11-2; CDR3: ASSPRSGRNEQF
V: TRBV4-1; CDR3: ASSQGQGGTIY
V: TRBV25-1; CDR3: ASSDRPGTLTDSNQPQH
V: TRBV6-2/TRBV6-3; CDR3: ASSRVGSGKETQY
V: TRBV3-1; CDR3: ASSQLHNEQF
V: TRBV7-9; CDR3: ASSQTGDHTEAF
V: TRBV28; CDR3: ASSFGKGAGGGGSPIH
V: TRBV6-1; CDR3: ASSTRLRGLYEQY
V: TRBV7-8; CDR3: ASGWGAGGELF
V: TRBV6-1; CDR3: ASSEALGQRGGYT
V: TRBV7-2; CDR3: ASSLVGGNKNIQY
V: TRBV7-3; CDR3: ASSLAGDGTEAF
V: TRBV20-1; CDR3: SAPLGLAGGDVADTQY
V: TRBV20-1; CDR3: SASTTSGRIGEQF
V: TRBV4-1; CDR3: ASSPQY
V: TRBV19; CDR3: ASSIDGARSYEQY
V: TRBV9; CDR3: ASSVGQGAGETQY
V: TRBV6-1; CDR3: ASRHDGGSGNTIY
V: TRBV3-1; CDR3: ASSQAPQGAGTEAF
V: TRBV20-1; CDR3: STRLINIYNEQF
V: TRBV28; CDR3: ASSTNSQYYGYT
V: TRBV6-2/TRBV6-3; CDR3: ASSYKGYEQY
V: TRBV10-3; CDR3: AISEEGLYQPQH
V: TRBV11-2; CDR3: ASSLGPYGYT
V: TRBV7-3; CDR3: ASSLQVLVGDITGELF
V: TRBV28; CDR3: ASSWRARESYT
V: TRBV19; CDR3: ASSTDQAGNEQF
V: TRBV6-1; CDR3: ASSENPSGSYEQY
V: TRBV7-9; CDR3: ASSSLLRNTEAF
V: TRBV9; CDR3: ASRPGLTSYNEQF
V: TRBV27; CDR3: ASSSLGTLLNEQF